This T cell receptor (beta chain) was profiled in a study of CD4+ T cells in melanoma (dated by TCRdb to 2022 to 2024). Some background on the complete study: The study investigated neoantigen-specific CD4+ T cells in human melanoma. Broader findings and caveats from the paper: Neoantigen-specific CD4+ T cells in melanoma were reported to show diverse differentiation states. The report described a correlation between neoantigen-specific CD4+ T cells and the function of CD8+ T cells, macrophages and B cells.

Patients with melanoma were used as donors. Trimming costs V 6 bases and J 6 bases, and their ends lie 21 bases apart. The CDR3 spans 16 residues, from the cysteine through the phenylalanine. CDR3 DNA only is kept here, 48 bases in frame from base 1. Looking up the germline V gene yields CDR1 SGHAT and CDR2 FQNNGV. This clone was counted between two and nine times. This receptor's antigen is unknown. No per-base quality is available; no much larger clone lies one base away. Libraries were constructed by the immunoSEQ multiplex PCR assay. TCRdb took over this immuneACCESS table, retaining in-frame rearrangements with V and J assigned. Such tables are incomplete; in checked studies, under half of the missing clones stem from an unresolved V gene, and the remainder is unexplained. The sample data list some 110,000 clones, and about 90% of these were observed just once. Roughly 3.3% of the sample comes from the top ten.

Sequencing was carried out using peripheral blood. The clonotype comes from a human donor with melanoma. The chain is made from TRBV11-2 and TRBJ2-1; the D gene is possibly TRBD2, with 7 bases matching. CDR3 loop: CASSQNVGEGVNEQFF. The DNA reads TGTGCCAGCAGTCAAAATGTGGGGGAGGGGGTCAATGAGCAGTTCTTC.